Sequencing of this T cell receptor (beta chain) was carried out in a study of T cells in Graves' hyperthyroidism and ophthalmopathy. Researchers amplified the TCR beta CDR3 regions from RNA transcripts. The primer set for the first-round RT-PCR of the TCR CDR3 was HTBI. TCRdb re-analysed the multiplex PCR reads in MiXCR, keeping a single row per CDR3 protein. This table holds roughly 660,000 distinct CDR3 sequences, around 15% found once. This clonotype appeared many times. Germline loops: CDR1 KGHSH, CDR2 LQKENI. The CDR3 length is 12 residues. With 1 base removed from V and 7 bases from J, the gap between germline ends came to 5 bases.

This clonotype was obtained from a man aged 50 to 60 with Graves' hyperthyroidism. Sample: blood. The genes are TRBV18 and TRBJ2-1; D is ambiguous. The DNA for the CDR3 is TGTGCCAGCTCACCACTTAGAAATGAGCAGTTCTTC. This translates into CASSPLRNEQFF.